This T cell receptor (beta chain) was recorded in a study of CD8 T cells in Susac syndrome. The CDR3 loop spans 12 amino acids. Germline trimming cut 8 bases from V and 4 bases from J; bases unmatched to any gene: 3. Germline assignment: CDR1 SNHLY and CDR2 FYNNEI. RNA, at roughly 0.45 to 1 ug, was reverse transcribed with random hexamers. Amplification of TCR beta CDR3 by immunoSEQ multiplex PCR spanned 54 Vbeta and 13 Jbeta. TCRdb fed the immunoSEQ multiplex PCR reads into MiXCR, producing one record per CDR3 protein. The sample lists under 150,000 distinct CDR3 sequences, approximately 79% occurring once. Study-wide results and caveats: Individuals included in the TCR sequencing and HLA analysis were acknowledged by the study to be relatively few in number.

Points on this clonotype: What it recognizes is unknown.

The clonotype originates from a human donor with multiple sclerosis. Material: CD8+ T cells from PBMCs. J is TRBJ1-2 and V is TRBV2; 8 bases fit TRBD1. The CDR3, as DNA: TGTGCCAGCCCGACAGGGGCCTATGGCTACACCTTC. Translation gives CASPTGAYGYTF.